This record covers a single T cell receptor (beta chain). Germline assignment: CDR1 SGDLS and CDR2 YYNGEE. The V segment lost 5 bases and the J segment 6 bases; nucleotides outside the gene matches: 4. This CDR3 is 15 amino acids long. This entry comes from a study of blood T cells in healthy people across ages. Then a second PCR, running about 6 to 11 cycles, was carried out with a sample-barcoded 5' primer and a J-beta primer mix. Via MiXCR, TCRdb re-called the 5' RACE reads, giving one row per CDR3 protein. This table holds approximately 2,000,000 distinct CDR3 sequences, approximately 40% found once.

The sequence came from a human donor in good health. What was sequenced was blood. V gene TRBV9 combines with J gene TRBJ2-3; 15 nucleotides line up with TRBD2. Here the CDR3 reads CASRAGLAGGDTQYF. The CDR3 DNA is TGTGCCAGCAGGGCCGGACTAGCGGGGGGGGATACGCAGTATTTT.